Included here is one T cell receptor beta chain sequence, with context. These data are taken from a study of blood T cell repertoires in COVID-19. The method was immunoSEQ multiplex PCR; TCRdb's version includes in-frame clones alone and lacks a portion of them. The data contain 14,000 or so clones, around 80% of them singletons. Source material: peripheral blood. This clonotype was sampled from a human donor in a cohort sampled during active COVID-19.

Written as DNA, the CDR3 is TGTGCCAGCAGTGGCGGCGACAATCAGCCCCAGCATTTT. Protein product: CASSGGDNQPQHF. The rearrangement uses TRBV5-8 and TRBJ1-5, with unresolved D. The germline CDR1 and CDR2 sequences are SGHTS and YDEGEE. The CDR3 runs 13 residues. V gave up 5 bases and J gave up 3 bases, with 9 bases separating them.